A selection of T cell receptor beta chains follows, all from one sample in a study of blood T cell repertoires in COVID-19. Repertoires were generated with immunoSEQ multiplex PCR, while TCRdb's copy carries only in-frame clones and drops some. In the table there are about 85,000 clones, roughly four fifths of which are singletons. The sequenced sample consisted of peripheral blood. These receptors were taken from a man between 60 and 75 years old with acute or convalescent COVID-19. The conserved cysteine and the conserved F or W are not part of the CDR3 here. Expanded clones are given a class, and other clones once, few, many or no size at all.

v_gene: TRBV5-1; abundance: .; CDR3aa: ASSRRTAALGETQY
v_gene: TRBV4-1; abundance: .; CDR3aa: ASSQARDSNYGYT
v_gene: TRBV19; abundance: .; CDR3aa: ASSISGQTEAF
v_gene: TRBV7-9; abundance: .; CDR3aa: ASSTKDGGTEAF
v_gene: TRBV7-2; abundance: .; CDR3aa: ASSGRQGYNSPLH
v_gene: TRBV5-1; abundance: .; CDR3aa: ASSYVWGGGNTIY
v_gene: TRBV5-1; abundance: .; CDR3aa: ASSLGLAGGIATDTQY
v_gene: TRBV7-2; abundance: .; CDR3aa: ASSPLSEAF
v_gene: TRBV7-8; abundance: .; CDR3aa: ASGYISQSYGYT
v_gene: TRBV7-2; abundance: .; CDR3aa: ASSLTSYNEQF
v_gene: TRBV5-1; abundance: .; CDR3aa: ASSLQGESNQPQH
v_gene: TRBV7-3; abundance: .; CDR3aa: ASSPGLASYNEQF
v_gene: TRBV19; abundance: .; CDR3aa: ASSIGDRINYGYT
v_gene: TRBV7-2; abundance: .; CDR3aa: ASSLGGVQPQH
v_gene: TRBV6-5; abundance: .; CDR3aa: ASSPGGAGTGELF
v_gene: TRBV12-5; abundance: .; CDR3aa: ASGLFGSAGANVLT
v_gene: TRBV19; abundance: .; CDR3aa: ASSISGGVADTQY
v_gene: TRBV30; abundance: .; CDR3aa: ACRQGWGEAF
v_gene: TRBV5-5; abundance: .; CDR3aa: ASSLYNQGRGNQPQH
v_gene: TRBV29-1; abundance: .; CDR3aa: SVERRGGQETQY
v_gene: TRBV20-1; abundance: .; CDR3aa: SASGPELNQPQH
v_gene: TRBV28; abundance: .; CDR3aa: ASSSRFYNEQF
v_gene: TRBV6-5; abundance: .; CDR3aa: ASAGAGPLPYGYT
v_gene: TRBV5-1; abundance: once; CDR3aa: ASSLEQFNTEAF
v_gene: TRBV20-1; abundance: .; CDR3aa: SASVRSGTEAF
v_gene: TRBV9; abundance: many; CDR3aa: ASSVASRDRGRDQPQH
v_gene: TRBV7-2; abundance: .; CDR3aa: ASSYYSGGGTEAF
v_gene: TRBV30; abundance: once; CDR3aa: AWSFGQGEGQPQH
v_gene: TRBV7-9; abundance: .; CDR3aa: ASSTTTAYSNQPQH
v_gene: TRBV7-9; abundance: .; CDR3aa: ASSHFGRNTGELF
v_gene: TRBV3-1/TRBV3-2; abundance: once; CDR3aa: ASSQERSDSAYNSPLH
v_gene: TRBV18; abundance: .; CDR3aa: ASSPNGQGSSYNSPLH
v_gene: TRBV11-2; abundance: .; CDR3aa: ASSGVRTGEETQY
v_gene: TRBV18; abundance: .; CDR3aa: ASSPPGRNRPNTGELF
v_gene: TRBV7-9; abundance: .; CDR3aa: ASSLIDSSYEQY
v_gene: TRBV10-3; abundance: .; CDR3aa: AISARTGVNTEAF
v_gene: TRBV19; abundance: once; CDR3aa: ASNPGTANTEAF
v_gene: TRBV13; abundance: .; CDR3aa: ASSLLNRGYT
v_gene: TRBV5-1; abundance: few; CDR3aa: ASSATGTYGYT
v_gene: TRBV6-1; abundance: once; CDR3aa: ASSETAGSFSGNTIY
v_gene: TRBV27; abundance: .; CDR3aa: ASSLKAGGNYGYT
v_gene: TRBV4-1; abundance: .; CDR3aa: ASSQGYARTYEQY
v_gene: TRBV5-1; abundance: few; CDR3aa: ASSPRTGGTNNEQF
v_gene: TRBV18; abundance: .; CDR3aa: ASSPNGQENYGYT
v_gene: TRBV18; abundance: .; CDR3aa: ASSRTENQPQH
v_gene: TRBV29-1; abundance: once; CDR3aa: SVEDRQGARGNYEQY
v_gene: TRBV27; abundance: .; CDR3aa: ASSLLAGGSSETQY
v_gene: TRBV7-2; abundance: .; CDR3aa: ASHEGVRTGELF
v_gene: TRBV3-1/TRBV3-2; abundance: .; CDR3aa: ASSRPSRLAGYETQY
v_gene: TRBV24-1; abundance: .; CDR3aa: ATSDLKHYGYT
v_gene: TRBV2; abundance: .; CDR3aa: ASTERDSSYNEQF